A selection of T cell receptor beta chains follows, all from one sample in a study of OX40 agonist ivuxolimab in advanced cancers. Assay: immunoSEQ multiplex PCR; the TCRdb copy retains only in-frame clones and omits some. The data hold tens of thousands of clones, with approximately 79% observed a single time. The material sequenced was CD4+ or CD8+ T cells sorted from blood, taken in a trial of the OX40 agonist ivuxolimab. The receptors were gathered from an adult with an advanced solid tumor such as melanoma, head and neck, liver or kidney cancer. Both conserved end residues are part of each CDR3. A D gene is named only where the DNA matches it firmly. Expanded clones are given a class, and other clones once, few, many or no size at all.

V	size	D	J	CDR3	DNA
TRBV4-2	-	-	TRBJ2-5	CASSQGLNSGRQETQYF	TGTGCCAGCAGCCAAGGGCTGAATAGCGGTCGGCAAGAGACCCAGTACTTC
TRBV4-2	once	TRBD2	TRBJ2-3	CASSPAGAGGADTQYF	TGTGCCAGCAGCCCAGCAGGAGCGGGGGGGGCCGATACGCAGTATTTT
TRBV10-3	-	TRBD2	TRBJ2-3	CAISGTSGDTDTQYF	TGTGCCATCAGTGGGACTAGCGGAGATACAGATACGCAGTATTTT
TRBV29-1	-	-	TRBJ2-3	CSVERSSTDTQYF	TGCAGCGTTGAACGGTCTAGCACAGATACGCAGTATTTT
TRBV18	-	TRBD1	TRBJ2-7	CASSRGQSSYEQYF	TGTGCCAGCTCACGGGGACAGAGCTCCTACGAGCAGTACTTC
TRBV4-1	few	-	TRBJ2-2	CASSQDTGASGELFF	TGCGCCAGCAGCCAAGATACCGGCGCGAGCGGGGAGCTGTTTTTT
TRBV4-3	-	-	TRBJ1-1	CASSQDKGSEAFF	TGCGCCAGCAGCCAAGATAAGGGCTCCGAAGCTTTCTTT
TRBV5-4	-	TRBD1	TRBJ2-1	CASSLDRGHYNEQFF	TGTGCCAGCAGCTTGGACAGGGGGCACTACAATGAGCAGTTCTTC
TRBV7-8	-	-	TRBJ2-5	CASSPRGPGRPHDYQETQYF	TGTGCCAGCAGCCCTAGGGGACCGGGGCGCCCCCATGACTACCAAGAGACCCAGTACTTC
TRBV7-3	-	TRBD1	TRBJ2-2	CASSLYGTGSPGELFF	TGTGCCAGCAGCTTATATGGGACAGGGTCGCCCGGGGAGCTGTTTTTT
TRBV5-4	-	-	TRBJ1-3	CASSFKSSGNTIYF	TGTGCCAGCAGCTTTAAGTCGTCTGGAAACACCATATATTTT
TRBV28	once	-	TRBJ1-3	CASSLLGGNTIYF	TGTGCCAGCAGTTTATTGGGGGGAAACACCATATATTTT
TRBV5-4	once	TRBD2	TRBJ2-5	CASSPAGKTETQYF	TGTGCCAGCAGCCCAGCGGGGAAAACAGAGACCCAGTACTTC
TRBV5-1	-	TRBD1	TRBJ1-1	CASSLKGTSVGGAGATEAFF	TGCGCCAGCAGCTTGAAGGGAACTTCGGTAGGGGGCGCGGGGGCCACTGAAGCTTTCTTT
TRBV4-3	-	-	TRBJ1-3	CASSQDTGSVVGNTIYF	TGCGCCAGCAGCCAAGACACAGGCTCGGTAGTTGGAAACACCATATATTTT
TRBV6-5	-	-	TRBJ1-3	CASSYYRDSGNTIYF	TGTGCCAGCAGTTACTACAGGGACTCTGGAAACACCATATATTTT
TRBV19	-	-	TRBJ2-3	CASSMGGDSDTQYF	TGTGCCAGTAGTATGGGCGGGGATTCAGATACGCAGTATTTT
TRBV5-1	-	-	TRBJ1-3	CASSRQTNPGDGNTIYF	TGCGCCAGCAGCCGACAGACTAACCCAGGGGATGGAAACACCATATATTTT
TRBV6-6	-	-	TRBJ1-5	CASSYAGANQPQHF	TGTGCCAGCAGTTACGCAGGGGCCAATCAGCCCCAGCATTTT
TRBV6-1	-	-	TRBJ1-2	CASRSGGGYGYTF	TGTGCCAGCAGGAGCGGGGGCGGCTATGGCTACACCTTC
TRBV19	-	-	TRBJ2-3	CASSIDSGPDTQYF	TGTGCCAGTAGTATAGATTCGGGGCCAGATACGCAGTATTTT
TRBV28	-	-	TRBJ1-5	CASRPFLGAGGEGNQPQHF	TGTGCCAGCCGTCCTTTTTTGGGGGCCGGGGGCGAAGGCAATCAGCCCCAGCATTTT
TRBV10-3	-	-	TRBJ1-2	CAQPGSRPVGGYTF	TGTGCCCAACCTGGGAGCAGGCCTGTGGGGGGCTACACCTTC
TRBV11-3	-	-	TRBJ2-7	CASSSGPNYEQYF	TGTGCCAGCAGCTCGGGACCAAACTACGAGCAGTACTTC
TRBV9	-	-	TRBJ2-3	CASSVGGDLVQDTQYF	TGTGCCAGCAGCGTAGGAGGGGACTTGGTGCAGGATACGCAGTATTTT
TRBV30	-	-	TRBJ2-3	CAWGQDRQGLLRTDTQYF	TGTGCCTGGGGCCAGGATAGGCAGGGTTTACTACGCACAGATACGCAGTATTTT
TRBV18	once	-	TRBJ1-3	CASSQQSGAGSGNTIYF	TGTGCCAGCTCACAACAGTCAGGCGCCGGCTCTGGAAACACCATATATTTT
TRBV19	-	-	TRBJ1-1	CASSSRLNTEAFF	TGTGCCAGTAGTAGTAGGTTGAACACTGAAGCTTTCTTT
TRBV10-1	-	-	TRBJ2-3	CASTPSSTDTQYF	TGCGCCAGCACGCCATCTAGCACAGATACGCAGTATTTT
TRBV7-2	-	TRBD2	TRBJ2-2	CASSPHVAGGTKNTGELFF	TGTGCCAGCAGCCCGCACGTAGCGGGAGGGACAAAGAACACCGGGGAGCTGTTTTTT
TRBV6-5	once	-	TRBJ2-5	CASSIKPGPQTQYF	TGTGCCAGCAGTATTAAACCGGGACCTCAAACCCAGTACTTC
TRBV6-1	-	-	TRBJ1-1	CASSPRRDTEAFF	TGTGCCAGCAGTCCCCGGCGGGACACTGAAGCTTTCTTT
TRBV5-4	-	-	TRBJ1-3	CASSLRAGGGPRAGNTIYF	TGTGCCAGCAGCTTGAGGGCCGGTGGGGGCCCGCGGGCTGGAAACACCATATATTTT
TRBV7-9	once	TRBD2	TRBJ2-1	CASSLGTSGVRNEQFF	TGTGCCAGCAGCTTAGGGACTAGCGGGGTGAGGAATGAGCAGTTCTTC
TRBV27	-	-	TRBJ2-2	CASRADTSNTGELFF	TGTGCCAGCAGAGCGGACACATCGAACACCGGGGAGCTGTTTTTT
TRBV7-6	-	TRBD2	TRBJ2-3	CASSLVGGVSTDTQYF	TGTGCCAGCAGCTTGGTGGGAGGGGTTAGCACAGATACGCAGTATTTT
TRBV11-3	-	-	TRBJ1-3	CASSTRVSGNTIYF	TGTGCCAGCAGCACCAGGGTATCTGGAAACACCATATATTTT
TRBV10-3	-	-	TRBJ1-2	CAISIDYGYTF	TGTGCCATCAGTATAGACTATGGCTACACCTTC
TRBV19	-	TRBD1	TRBJ1-2	CASSIPGMTGVNYGYTF	TGTGCCAGTAGTATACCCGGTATGACAGGGGTAAACTATGGCTACACCTTC
TRBV7-2	-	TRBD2	TRBJ2-7	CASTTSGGTSYEQYF	TGTGCCAGCACCACTAGCGGGGGGACCTCCTACGAGCAGTACTTC
TRBV9	-	TRBD1	TRBJ1-2	CASSVGQGGGYTF	TGTGCCAGCAGCGTAGGACAGGGAGGTGGCTACACCTTC
TRBV18	few	-	TRBJ1-4	CASSLRRPPSEKLFF	TGTGCCAGCTCACTTAGACGTCCACCCAGTGAAAAACTGTTTTTT
TRBV5-1	-	-	TRBJ2-2	CASSLDGFHTGELFF	TGCGCCAGCAGCTTGGATGGGTTTCACACCGGGGAGCTGTTTTTT
TRBV18	-	-	TRBJ2-7	CASSQALRSEQYF	TGTGCCAGCTCACAGGCCCTCCGGTCCGAGCAGTACTTC
TRBV14	-	TRBD1	TRBJ1-2	CASSPPGDRGHGYTF	TGTGCCAGCAGCCCGCCGGGGGACAGGGGGCATGGCTACACCTTC
TRBV7-2	-	-	TRBJ1-6	CASSLDRPDHSPLHF	TGTGCCAGCAGCTTAGACAGGCCAGACCATTCACCCCTCCACTTT